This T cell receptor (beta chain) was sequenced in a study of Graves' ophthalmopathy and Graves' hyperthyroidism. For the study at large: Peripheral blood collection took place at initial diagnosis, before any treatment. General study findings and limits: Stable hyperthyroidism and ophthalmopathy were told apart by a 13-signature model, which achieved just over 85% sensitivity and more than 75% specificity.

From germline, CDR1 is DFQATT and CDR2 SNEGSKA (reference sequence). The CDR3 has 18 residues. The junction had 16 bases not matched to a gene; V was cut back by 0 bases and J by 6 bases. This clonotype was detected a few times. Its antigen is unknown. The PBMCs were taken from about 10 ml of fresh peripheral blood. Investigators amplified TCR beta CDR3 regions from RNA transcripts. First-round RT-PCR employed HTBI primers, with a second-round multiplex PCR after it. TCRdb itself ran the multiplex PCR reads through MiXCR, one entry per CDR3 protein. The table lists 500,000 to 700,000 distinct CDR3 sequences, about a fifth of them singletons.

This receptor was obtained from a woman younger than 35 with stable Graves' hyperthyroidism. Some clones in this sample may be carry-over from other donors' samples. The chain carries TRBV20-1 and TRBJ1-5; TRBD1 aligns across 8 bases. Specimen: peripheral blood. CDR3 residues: CSAREYGQGASFRQPQHF. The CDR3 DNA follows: TGCAGTGCTAGAGAATATGGCCAGGGGGCTTCTTTCCGTCAGCCCCAGCATTTT.